This entry describes one TCR beta chain. The CDR3 loop spans 17 amino acids. Per the germline V gene, CDR1 is SGHNT and CDR2 is YYREEE (reference sequence). V lost 0 bases to trimming and J lost 10 bases; unmatched junction nucleotides: 16. Use of 60 Vbeta and 13 Jbeta primers characterized the PCR. Assay: immunoSEQ multiplex PCR; the TCRdb copy retains only in-frame clones and omits some. The sample lists about 80,000 clones; about four fifths were seen once. The data belong to a study of cytomegalovirus exposure and HLA in healthy donors. The TCR sequence derives from a man aged 45-65 years in good health and CMV-seropositive. This sequence joins TRBV5-4 and TRBJ2-1, with 7 positions matching TRBD2. The sample comprised PBMCs. The CDR3 DNA is TGTGCCAGCAGCTTGGGCCCCCAAAGCGGCGGGAGAAAAGAGCAGTTCTTC. Translated: CASSLGPQSGGRKEQFF.